Shown below are 32 T cell receptor beta chains from a single sample sequenced in a study of post-analysis software for immune sequencing data. Study-level results: Patients had higher frequencies than controls of five TRBV segments, including TRBV5-6, TRBV5-1 and TRBV20-1.

Unique molecular identifiers were carried by the TCR beta cDNA libraries. TCRdb passed the PCR reads through MiXCR, listing each CDR3 protein once. The sample lists approximately 730,000 distinct CDR3 sequences, 25% to 30% occurring once. No antigens are known for them. The sequenced sample consisted of blood. The receptors were sampled from a girl aged 5-17 years with multiple sclerosis.

This clonotype has ten or more counts. The chain has TRBV20-1 and TRBJ2-1, with TRBD2 matching over 15 bases. Trimming cost V 4 bases and J 10 bases; bases outside gene matches: 8. Germline lookup yields CDR1 DFQATT and CDR2 SNEGSKA (reference sequence). This CDR3 comprises 15 residues. The CDR3 DNA reads TGCAGTGCTAACTTCCCGGGACTAGCGGGAGGCGAGCAGTTCTTC. Translated: CSANFPGLAGGEQFF.

This clonotype turned up a few times. V and J are TRBV28 and TRBJ1-2; possible D gene TRBD1, 6 bases. The CDR3 contains 12 residues. With 6 bases removed from V and 8 bases from J, the gap between germline ends came to 13 bases. Germline CDR1 MDHEN, CDR2 SYDVKM. The CDR3 loop reads CASRGHQRGYTF. The DNA for the CDR3 is TGTGCCAGCAGGGGACACCAACGAGGCTACACCTTC.

In its sample, this clonotype was seen a few times. The CDR3 loop reads CASRRSLEHQPQHF. CDR3 DNA: TGTGCCAGCAGGAGGAGCCTAGAGCATCAGCCCCAGCATTTT. J is TRBJ1-5 and V is TRBV6-2 or TRBV6-3; D not certain. Trimming pared 6 bases from V and 5 bases from J, leaving 14 bases between. Germline CDR1 is MNHEY and CDR2 is SVGEGT. The CDR3 totals 14 residues.

This sequence joins TRBV5-1 and TRBJ2-2; 7 bases map to TRBD1. The CDR3 consists of 15 residues. Germline values: CDR1 SGHRS, CDR2 YFSETQ. After removal of 4 bases from V and 5 bases from J, the junction contained 8 bases not matched to a gene. The CDR3 nucleotides are TGCGCCAGCAGCATGGACAGGATGCGGACCGGGGAGCTGTTTTTT. Translating gives CASSMDRMRTGELFF.

In regard to this clonotype: At one end the junction does not follow the germline gene, possibly because of a read error. The chain has TRBV6-5 and TRBJ2-6; D is possibly TRBD1 (5 bases). Germline lookup yields CDR1 MNHEY and CDR2 SVGAGI. The CDR3 contains 14 residues. The CDR3 is CASTQGSGANVRTF. The CDR3 DNA is TGTGCCAGCACTCAGGGTTCTGGGGCCAACGTCCGGACTTTC.

This chain links TRBV6-4 with TRBJ2-7; D remains ambiguous. Per germline, CDR1 MRHNA and CDR2 SNTAGT. The CDR3 totals 14 residues. V was trimmed by 6 bases and J by 5 bases, leaving 17 bases between them. CDR3 in DNA: TGTGCCAGCAGCCGGACGGGCTTTGACGACGAGCAGTACTTC. Translated: CASSRTGFDDEQYF.

The CDR3 reads CAGTPGLMTREQFF. The CDR3 bases are TGTGCCGGCACCCCGGGACTAATGACCCGTGAGCAGTTCTTC. The J gene is TRBJ2-1, the V gene TRBV28, with TRBD2 matching over 7 bases. Germline trimming cut 11 bases from V and 9 bases from J; bases unmatched to any gene: 16. Per germline, CDR1 MDHEN and CDR2 SYDVKM. This CDR3 comprises 14 residues.

V gene TRBV7-2 combines with J gene TRBJ1-6; unclear D gene. The germline gives CDR1 SGHTA, CDR2 FQGNSA. Trimming took 2 bases from V and 5 from J, leaving 13 bases between them. The CDR3 is 16 residues long. CDR3 nucleotides: TGTGCCAGCAGCTTATGGAAGGATCCCAATAATTCACCCCTCCACTTT. Protein product: CASSLWKDPNNSPLHF.

There are many counts of this clonotype. The rearrangement links TRBV29-1 to TRBJ2-3, with TRBD2 matching over 11 bases. Germline-derived CDR1 and CDR2 are SQVTM and ANQGSEA. The J segment lost 3 bases and the V segment lost 6 bases, leaving 5 bases of the junction unmatched. The length of the CDR3 is 14 residues. The CDR3 region is CSVGSGRATDTQYF. In DNA, the CDR3 is TGCAGCGTGGGTAGCGGGAGGGCGACAGATACGCAGTATTTT.

A remark on this clonotype: A single base separates this from a much larger clone, so it may be a read error. The chain recombines TRBV7-2 with TRBJ2-7; 7 nucleotides line up with TRBD1. The CDR3 totals 13 residues. Germline CDR1 is SGHTA and CDR2 is FQGNSA. The CDR3 sequence is CASTTTTGAEQHF. The CDR3 bases are TGTGCCAGCACTACAACAACAGGGGCCGAGCAGCACTTC. The full variable domain, completed using reference TRBV7-2 and TRBJ2-7, is GAGVSQSPSNKVTEKGKDVELRCDPISGHTALYWYRQSLGQGLEFLIYFQGNSAPDKSGLPSDRFSAERTGGSVSTLTIQRTQQEDSAVYLCASTTTTGAEQHFGPGTRLTVT.

The genes are TRBV10-3 and TRBJ1-6; 11 bases map to TRBD1. J gave up 2 bases and V 6 bases, and 3 bases lay outside the gene matches. The length of the CDR3 is 16 residues. Germline-derived CDR1 and CDR2 are ENHRY and SYGVKD. In DNA, the CDR3 is TGTGCCATCAGGGGACAGGGGGGCGCCTATAATTCACCCCTCCACTTT. It yields the protein CAIRGQGGAYNSPLHF.

The chain couples TRBV12-3 or TRBV12-4 to TRBJ1-2; D gene ambiguous. Trimming took off 5 bases at V and 7 bases at J, with 11 bases between the two ends. The CDR3 is 12 amino acids. The CDR3 loop is CASSPGLSGYTF. CDR3 nucleotide sequence: TGTGCCAGCAGTCCCGGACTCAGTGGCTACACCTTC.

The table lists this clonotype with a few counts. CDR3 in DNA: TGTGCCACCCGGGACAGGTTCCCCAATGAGCAGTTCTTC. Residues: CATRDRFPNEQFF. This rearrangement joins TRBV6-1 to TRBJ2-1, with TRBD1 identical over 8 bases. The CDR3 length is 13 residues. Germline V CDR1 and CDR2: MNHNS, SASEGT. V shed 10 bases, J shed 6 bases, and the junction held 8 bases outside the gene matches.

This clonotype was seen a handful of times. The chain carries TRBV10-2 and TRBJ2-1; 11 positions match TRBD2. V shed 2 bases, J shed 8 bases, and the junction held 8 bases outside the gene matches. The CDR3 consists of 16 residues. Germline V gives CDR1 WSHSY, CDR2 SAAADI. The CDR3 loop is CASSETSGRRRDEQFF. CDR3 sequence (DNA): TGCGCCAGCAGTGAGACTAGCGGGAGACGAAGGGATGAGCAGTTCTTC.

This clonotype turned up a few times. J is TRBJ2-1 and V is TRBV5-1, with D unclear. Looked up from germline, CDR1 is SGHRS and CDR2 is YFSETQ. The CDR3 is 14 residues long. V lost 1 base to trimming and J lost 7 bases, with 12 bases between them. The CDR3: CASSLRVYPNEQFF. The CDR3 DNA sequence: TGCGCCAGCAGCTTGAGAGTCTACCCGAATGAGCAGTTCTTC.

CDR3 residues: CASSLALGRQETQYF. DNA for the CDR3: TGTGCCAGCAGTTTAGCGCTCGGCAGACAAGAGACCCAGTACTTC. This chain links TRBV12-3 or TRBV12-4 with TRBJ2-5, with D uncertain. The CDR3 extends over 15 amino acids. With 0 bases removed from V and 2 bases from J, the gap between germline ends came to 10 bases.

Only one count was recorded for this clonotype. The chain joins TRBV4-3 to TRBJ2-3, with 9 bases identical to TRBD2. After removal of 0 bases from V and 4 bases from J, the junction contained 8 bases not matched to a gene. The CDR3 has 17 amino acids. Germline lookup yields CDR1 LGHNA and CDR2 YSLEER. The CDR3 DNA reads as TGCGCCAGCAGCCAAGAATCGGGCGGGAGGGCCGCAGATACGCAGTATTTT. This gives the protein CASSQESGGRAADTQYF.

This clonotype occurred once. The chain's CDR3 is CASSSRGNPYNEQFF. The DNA of the CDR3 is TGTGCCAGCAGCTCGCGGGGCAATCCCTACAATGAGCAGTTCTTC. The gene calls are TRBV5-6 and TRBJ2-1, with a tentative D call TRBD2 (6 bases). CDR3 size: 15 residues. From germline, CDR1 is SGHDT and CDR2 YYEEEE. Trimming pared 3 bases from V and 2 bases from J, leaving 12 bases between. The full variable domain, completed using reference TRBV5-6 and TRBJ2-1, is DAGVTQSPTHLIKTRGQQVTLRCSPKSGHDTVSWYQQALGQGPQFIFQYYEEEERQRGNFPDRFSGHQFPNYSSELNVNALLLGDSALYLCASSSRGNPYNEQFFGPGTRLTVL.

This clonotype was counted between two and nine times. The gene calls are TRBV20-1 and TRBJ2-3; D may correspond to TRBD1 or TRBD2 (5 bases each). Trimming stripped 5 bases from V and 2 bases from J, with 14 bases between. This CDR3 comprises 14 residues. Germline loops: CDR1 DFQATT, CDR2 SNEGSKA (reference sequence). The CDR3 sequence is CSAEGLRTTDTQYF. CDR3 bases: TGCAGTGCTGAGGGGCTGCGAACCACAGATACGCAGTATTTT.

The rearrangement links TRBV20-1 to TRBJ1-2; 9 nucleotides align to TRBD1. After removal of 5 bases from V and 8 bases from J, the junction contained 15 bases not matched to a gene. This CDR3 has 15 amino acids. Germline lookup yields CDR1 DFQATT and CDR2 SNEGSKA (reference sequence). The CDR3 DNA sequence: TGCAGTGCTCAACCGGGGGGACAGGGCGGTGGAGGCTACACCTTC. This sequence encodes CSAQPGGQGGGGYTF.

In this sample, this clonotype turned up once. The rearrangement joins TRBV5-1 to TRBJ1-1; possibly TRBD1 for D (5 bases). V lost 0 bases and J lost 8, with 8 bases in between. This CDR3 has 12 residues. The germline V gene encodes CDR1 SGHRS and CDR2 YFSETQ. The CDR3: CASSLVGPEAFF. As DNA, the CDR3 is TGCGCCAGCAGCTTGGTGGGACCCGAAGCTTTCTTT.

Remarks on this clonotype: An end of the junction does not agree with germline; a read error may underlie this. The V call is TRBV7-2, the J call TRBJ2-7; 13 positions match TRBD2. The CDR3 consists of 19 residues. The germline V gene has CDR1 SGHTA and CDR2 FQGNSA. The chain's CDR3 is CANSLASTGTSGKIYEQYF. CDR3 bases: TGTGCCAACAGCTTAGCCTCAACCGGGACTAGCGGGAAGATCTACGAGCAGTACTTC.

The chain employs TRBV6-2 or TRBV6-3 and TRBJ2-7; weak D call: TRBD1 (6 bases). The CDR3 sequence is 15 residues long. V was cut by 4 bases and J by 1 base, with 14 bases left in between. Germline V gene data show CDR1 as MNHEY and CDR2 as SVGEGT. In DNA, the CDR3 is TGTGCCAGCAGTTCTCCTCGACAGGAGTCCTACGAGCAGTACTTC. This gives the protein CASSSPRQESYEQYF.

This chain joins TRBV20-1 and TRBJ2-5, with 8 bases fitting TRBD2. The CDR3 is 15 amino acids. Losses at the gene ends were 0 bases for V and 2 bases for J; bases not matched to a gene: 5. Germline CDR1 and CDR2: DFQATT and SNEGSKA (reference sequence). The CDR3 loop is CSARDPRGAQETQYF. The CDR3 DNA sequence: TGCAGTGCTAGAGATCCGCGGGGGGCTCAAGAGACCCAGTACTTC.

The V gene is TRBV5-1, the J gene TRBJ1-5; 10 nucleotides line up with TRBD1. The V segment lost 4 bases and the J segment 4 bases; nucleotides outside the gene matches: 5. Germline V gene sequence: CDR1 SGHRS, CDR2 YFSETQ. The CDR3 contains 15 residues. CDR3 in DNA: TGCGCCAGCAGCGGCGGGGACAGGGGAAATCAGCCCCAGCATTTT. As protein: CASSGGDRGNQPQHF.

The rearrangement links TRBV6-6 to TRBJ1-4, with no clear D. The germline V gene encodes CDR1 MNHNY and CDR2 SVGAGI (reference sequence). The CDR3 consists of 16 residues. Deletions cut 2 bases from V and 8 bases from J, with 18 bases between. CDR3 sequence: CASSYPPEGIPEKLFF. CDR3 nucleotide sequence: TGTGCCAGCAGTTACCCTCCAGAAGGAATCCCCGAAAAACTGTTTTTT.

This clonotype was picked up a small number of times. The chain has TRBV27 and TRBJ2-5, with 11 positions matching TRBD2. Germline V CDR1 and CDR2: MNHEY, SMNVEV (reference sequence). After removal of 6 bases from V and 0 bases from J, the junction contained 3 bases not matched to a gene. CDR3 size: 15 residues. CDR3: CASRASGGYQETQYF. Here the CDR3 DNA reads TGTGCCAGCAGGGCTAGCGGGGGGTACCAAGAGACCCAGTACTTC.

The chain couples TRBV28 to TRBJ2-7, with a possible D match to TRBD2 (6 bases). Germline values: CDR1 MDHEN, CDR2 SYDVKM. The CDR3 runs 14 residues. Trimming cost V 5 bases and J 2 bases, with 13 bases left between them. CDR3 in DNA: TGTGCCAGCAGTCCTCTCGGGAGAACCTACGAGCAGTACTTC. Translation gives CASSPLGRTYEQYF.

Only a few counts were recorded for this clonotype. The V call is TRBV29-1, the J call TRBJ2-1; 7 bases match TRBD1. Germline V gene data show CDR1 as SQVTM and CDR2 as ANQGSEA. J lost 1 base, V lost 8 bases, and 11 bases had no gene match. The CDR3 has 15 amino acids. The CDR3 loop is CSFKDRQGSYNEQFF. The CDR3 nucleotides are TGCAGCTTCAAGGACAGACAGGGTTCCTACAATGAGCAGTTCTTC.

This sequence joins TRBV20-1 and TRBJ2-1; D is ambiguous. The CDR3 covers 15 residues. Germline V lookup: CDR1 DFQATT, CDR2 SNEGSKA (reference sequence). The V end lost 2 bases, the J end lost 0 bases, and 11 bases lay between the germline ends. Here the CDR3 DNA reads TGCAGTGCTAGAAAGGGCACTGGCTCCTACAATGAGCAGTTCTTC. This sequence encodes CSARKGTGSYNEQFF.

This chain connects TRBV20-1 to TRBJ1-5; D is unclear. CDR1 and CDR2 from the germline V gene are DFQATT and SNEGSKA (reference sequence). Deletions cut 1 base from V and 4 bases from J, with 11 bases between. There are 14 residues in the CDR3. CDR3 sequence: CSARGSSINQPQHF. The CDR3 nucleotides read TGCAGTGCTAGAGGATCCAGTATTAATCAGCCCCAGCATTTT.

The chain links TRBV6-5 to TRBJ2-7; D unresolved. Deletions cut 7 bases from V and 3 bases from J, with 22 bases between. This CDR3 spans 16 amino acids. CDR1 and CDR2 (germline): MNHEY, SVGAGI. This CDR3 is CASTSTFAALGYEQYF. CDR3 DNA: TGTGCCAGCACCTCCACCTTCGCTGCGCTTGGCTACGAGCAGTACTTC.